This entry lists 5 T cell receptor beta chains sequenced from one sample in a study of shared clonotypes between healthy human individuals. Naive CD8 cells, CD45RO-negative and positively selected for CCR7, excluded terminally differentiated effector memory CD45RA+ cells. TCRdb keeps only in-frame clones here, not all; method: immunoSEQ multiplex PCR. The data contain about 580,000 clones, 98% of them singletons. The specimen was naive CD8+ T cells sorted from blood. The receptor set was obtained from a man aged 25-45 years in good health.

The chain has TRBV15 and TRBJ1-5; D gene ambiguous. V lost 0 bases and J lost 6, with 12 bases in between. The germline V gene encodes CDR1 LNHNV and CDR2 YYDKDF (reference sequence). This CDR3 has 15 amino acids. Here the CDR3 DNA reads TGTGCCACCAGCAGAGACCGGGCTGGTGGTCAGCCCCAGCATTTT. It yields the protein CATSRDRAGGQPQHF.

This clone was counted once. The gene calls are TRBV5-1 and TRBJ1-3; no clear D. Trimming removed 0 bases at V and 14 bases at J, with 15 bases between. Germline CDR1 reads SGHRS; CDR2 reads YFSETQ. CDR3 size: 13 residues. The CDR3 spells CASSLDERLTLYF. CDR3 nucleotide sequence: TGCGCCAGCAGCTTGGACGAGCGTTTGACCCTATATTTT.

The chain is built from TRBV27 and TRBJ2-7; 7 positions agree with TRBD1. This CDR3 is built from 14 residues. V shed 3 bases and J 2 bases; nucleotides not matched to a gene: 4. Germline-derived CDR1 and CDR2 are MNHEY and SMNVEV (reference sequence). The CDR3 here is CASSFMDRPYEQYF. The CDR3 DNA sequence: TGTGCCAGCAGTTTTATGGACAGGCCCTACGAGCAGTACTTC.

The CDR3 loop reads CSVEGTEQETQYF. DNA of the CDR3: TGCAGCGTTGAAGGCACCGAGCAAGAGACCCAGTACTTC. This sequence joins TRBV29-1 and TRBJ2-5, with no clear D. Germline-derived CDR1 and CDR2 are SQVTM and ANQGSEA. The CDR3 has 13 amino acids. Trimming took 1 base from V and 2 from J, leaving 8 bases between them. Full variable domain (rest looked up from reference TRBV29-1 and TRBJ2-5): SAVISQKPSRDICQRGTSLTIQCQVDSQVTMMFWYRQQPGQSLTLIATANQGSEATYESGFVIDKFPISRPNLTFSTLTVSNMSPEDSSIYLCSVEGTEQETQYFGPGTRLLVL.

The rearrangement links TRBV4-1 to TRBJ1-4, with D possibly matching TRBD1 (5 bases). Germline CDR1 reads MGHRA; CDR2 reads YSYEKL. The V end lost 1 base, the J end lost 8 bases, and 11 bases lay between the germline ends. The CDR3 is 14 amino acids. CDR3 amino acids: CASSQGQGKEKLFF. In DNA form, the CDR3 reads TGCGCCAGCAGCCAAGGGCAGGGCAAGGAAAAACTGTTTTTT.